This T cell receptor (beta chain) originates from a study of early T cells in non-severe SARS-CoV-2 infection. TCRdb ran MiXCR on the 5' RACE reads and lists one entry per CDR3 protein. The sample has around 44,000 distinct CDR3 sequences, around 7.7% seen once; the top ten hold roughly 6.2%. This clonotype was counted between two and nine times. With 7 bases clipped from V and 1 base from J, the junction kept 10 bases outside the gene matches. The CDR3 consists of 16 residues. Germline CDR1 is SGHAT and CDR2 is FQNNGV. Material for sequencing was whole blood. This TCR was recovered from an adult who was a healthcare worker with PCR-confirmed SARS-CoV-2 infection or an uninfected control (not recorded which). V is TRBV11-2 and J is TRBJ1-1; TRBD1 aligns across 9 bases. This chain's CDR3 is CASNFNRGRKNTEAFF. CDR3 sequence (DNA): TGTGCCAGCAACTTCAACAGGGGGCGAAAGAACACTGAAGCTTTCTTT.